These T cell receptor beta chains were read from a single sample in a study of shared clonotypes between healthy human individuals. This table comes from immunoSEQ multiplex PCR, and its TCRdb copy is limited to in-frame clones, with some not included. The sample yields 1.5 million to 2.5 million clones, approximately 94% seen once. Source material: naive CD8+ T cells sorted from blood. The receptors here all came from a young man in good health. The CDR3 runs from the conserved cysteine through the conserved F or W. Each record gives: J gene, CDR3 length, clone size, V gene, D gene, CDR3 protein, CDR3 DNA. The D gene is left open where the match is weak. The size field is filled for only some rows; it gives once, few, many or a size class.

J gene: TRBJ2-3
CDR3 length: 16
clone size: NA
V gene: TRBV18
D gene: TRBD2
CDR3 protein: CASSPSERGSTDTQYF
CDR3 DNA: TGTGCCAGCTCACCAAGTGAGCGGGGGAGCACAGATACGCAGTATTTT

J gene: TRBJ2-7
CDR3 length: 16
clone size: NA
V gene: TRBV13
D gene: TRBD2
CDR3 protein: CASSPAGTSGSYEQYF
CDR3 DNA: TGTGCCAGCAGCCCCGCCGGGACTAGCGGGAGTTACGAGCAGTACTTC

J gene: TRBJ2-5
CDR3 length: 17
clone size: NA
V gene: TRBV10-1
D gene: TRBD2
CDR3 protein: CASSNGLAGGPGETQYF
CDR3 DNA: TGCGCCAGCAGTAATGGACTAGCGGGAGGGCCAGGAGAGACCCAGTACTTC

J gene: TRBJ2-7
CDR3 length: 12
clone size: NA
V gene: TRBV11-1
D gene: NA
CDR3 protein: CASSLFWGEQYF
CDR3 DNA: TGTGCCAGCAGCTTATTTTGGGGCGAGCAGTACTTC

J gene: TRBJ1-3
CDR3 length: 14
clone size: once
V gene: TRBV5-6
D gene: NA
CDR3 protein: CASSSGHSGNTIYF
CDR3 DNA: TGTGCCAGCAGCTCGGGGCACTCTGGAAACACCATATATTTT

J gene: TRBJ1-4
CDR3 length: 15
clone size: NA
V gene: TRBV27
D gene: NA
CDR3 protein: CASSSRQDGVEKLFF
CDR3 DNA: TGTGCCAGCAGTTCTAGACAGGACGGAGTTGAAAAACTGTTTTTT

J gene: TRBJ2-7
CDR3 length: 13
clone size: NA
V gene: TRBV5-6
D gene: NA
CDR3 protein: CASSLGSDYEQYF
CDR3 DNA: TGTGCCAGCAGCTTGGGGAGTGACTACGAGCAGTACTTC

J gene: TRBJ2-3
CDR3 length: 14
clone size: NA
V gene: TRBV2
D gene: NA
CDR3 protein: CASSGFGGTDTQYF
CDR3 DNA: TGTGCCAGCAGTGGGTTTGGGGGCACAGATACGCAGTATTTT

J gene: TRBJ1-6
CDR3 length: 14
clone size: NA
V gene: TRBV7-9
D gene: NA
CDR3 protein: CASRQGGNNSPLHF
CDR3 DNA: TGTGCCAGCAGACAGGGAGGAAATAATTCACCCCTCCACTTT

J gene: TRBJ2-7
CDR3 length: 11
clone size: once
V gene: TRBV20-1
D gene: NA
CDR3 protein: CSASDSYEQYF
CDR3 DNA: TGCAGTGCTAGTGACAGCTACGAGCAGTACTTC

J gene: TRBJ1-2
CDR3 length: 15
clone size: once
V gene: TRBV28
D gene: NA
CDR3 protein: CASQNNPKANYGYTF
CDR3 DNA: TGTGCCAGCCAAAACAACCCCAAGGCTAACTATGGCTACACCTTC

J gene: TRBJ2-1
CDR3 length: 15
clone size: NA
V gene: TRBV7-2
D gene: NA
CDR3 protein: CASRTGTTAYNEQFF
CDR3 DNA: TGTGCCAGCAGGACCGGGACAACGGCCTACAATGAGCAGTTCTTC

J gene: TRBJ2-3
CDR3 length: 14
clone size: NA
V gene: TRBV9
D gene: NA
CDR3 protein: CASSVYAFADTQYF
CDR3 DNA: TGTGCCAGCAGCGTCTATGCGTTCGCAGATACGCAGTATTTT

J gene: TRBJ2-7
CDR3 length: 13
clone size: NA
V gene: TRBV6-1
D gene: NA
CDR3 protein: CASSGGHSYEQYF
CDR3 DNA: TGTGCCAGCAGCGGAGGCCACTCCTACGAGCAGTACTTC

J gene: TRBJ2-1
CDR3 length: 17
clone size: NA
V gene: TRBV7-9
D gene: TRBD2
CDR3 protein: CASSPGVVERGGYEQFF
CDR3 DNA: TGTGCCAGCAGCCCCGGCGTGGTAGAGCGGGGGGGCTATGAGCAGTTCTTC

J gene: TRBJ2-7
CDR3 length: 14
clone size: NA
V gene: TRBV7-2
D gene: NA
CDR3 protein: CASSLGGRAYEQYF
CDR3 DNA: TGTGCCAGCAGCTTAGGGGGCAGGGCATACGAGCAGTACTTC

J gene: TRBJ2-7
CDR3 length: 13
clone size: NA
V gene: TRBV15
D gene: NA
CDR3 protein: CATSAGQNYEQYF
CDR3 DNA: TGTGCCACCAGCGCGGGACAGAACTACGAGCAGTACTTC

J gene: TRBJ1-1
CDR3 length: 13
clone size: NA
V gene: TRBV6-5
D gene: TRBD1
CDR3 protein: CASRTGLDTEAFF
CDR3 DNA: TGTGCCAGTCGGACAGGGTTGGACACTGAAGCTTTCTTT

J gene: TRBJ2-7
CDR3 length: 13
clone size: NA
V gene: TRBV7-9
D gene: NA
CDR3 protein: CASSLGVGYEQYF
CDR3 DNA: TGTGCCAGCAGCTTAGGAGTCGGCTACGAGCAGTACTTC

J gene: TRBJ2-3
CDR3 length: 16
clone size: NA
V gene: TRBV7-8
D gene: NA
CDR3 protein: CASSPAGSASTDTQYF
CDR3 DNA: TGTGCCAGCAGCCCCGCCGGGTCCGCTAGCACAGATACGCAGTATTTT

J gene: TRBJ1-6
CDR3 length: 15
clone size: NA
V gene: TRBV7-9
D gene: NA
CDR3 protein: CASSSTEGFNSPLHF
CDR3 DNA: TGTGCCAGCAGCTCCACAGAAGGTTTTAATTCACCCCTCCACTTT

J gene: TRBJ1-2
CDR3 length: 17
clone size: NA
V gene: TRBV27
D gene: NA
CDR3 protein: CASSLYIGAEGNYGYTF
CDR3 DNA: TGTGCCAGCAGTTTATATATAGGGGCGGAGGGGAACTATGGCTACACCTTC

J gene: TRBJ2-6
CDR3 length: 17
clone size: NA
V gene: TRBV27
D gene: TRBD1
CDR3 protein: CASRQTGGPPGANVLTF
CDR3 DNA: TGTGCCAGCAGACAGACAGGGGGCCCCCCTGGGGCCAACGTCCTGACTTTC

J gene: TRBJ2-7
CDR3 length: 15
clone size: NA
V gene: TRBV6-5
D gene: NA
CDR3 protein: CASSPTGGLTSEQYF
CDR3 DNA: TGTGCCAGCAGTCCTACGGGGGGCCTTACCTCCGAGCAGTACTTC

J gene: TRBJ2-7
CDR3 length: 13
clone size: NA
V gene: TRBV7-2
D gene: TRBD2
CDR3 protein: CASSLTSVYEQYF
CDR3 DNA: TGTGCCAGCAGCTTAACTAGCGTTTACGAGCAGTACTTC

J gene: TRBJ2-7
CDR3 length: 14
clone size: NA
V gene: TRBV27
D gene: TRBD2
CDR3 protein: CASSLGREGHEQYF
CDR3 DNA: TGTGCCAGCAGTCTCGGGCGGGAGGGCCACGAGCAGTACTTC

J gene: TRBJ2-5
CDR3 length: 17
clone size: NA
V gene: TRBV10-1
D gene: TRBD2
CDR3 protein: CASSESAGREELETQYF
CDR3 DNA: TGCGCCAGCAGTGAGTCGGCTGGACGGGAGGAGTTGGAGACCCAGTACTTC

J gene: TRBJ1-1
CDR3 length: 13
clone size: once
V gene: TRBV12-5
D gene: NA
CDR3 protein: CASGSMTDTEAFF
CDR3 DNA: TGTGCTAGTGGTTCGATGACAGACACTGAAGCTTTCTTT

J gene: TRBJ2-3
CDR3 length: 13
clone size: NA
V gene: TRBV2
D gene: NA
CDR3 protein: CAIVDTTTDTQYF
CDR3 DNA: TGTGCCATCGTTGACACGACCACAGATACGCAGTATTTT

J gene: TRBJ2-7
CDR3 length: 14
clone size: NA
V gene: TRBV4-1
D gene: NA
CDR3 protein: CASSQEQGNYEQYF
CDR3 DNA: TGCGCCAGCAGCCAAGAACAGGGAAACTACGAGCAGTACTTC

J gene: TRBJ2-7
CDR3 length: 18
clone size: NA
V gene: TRBV4-3
D gene: NA
CDR3 protein: CASSQYWMGQRASYEQYF
CDR3 DNA: TGCGCCAGCAGCCAATATTGGATGGGTCAGCGGGCGTCCTACGAGCAGTACTTC

J gene: TRBJ1-1
CDR3 length: 15
clone size: NA
V gene: TRBV4-3
D gene: NA
CDR3 protein: CASSQDKGLATEAFF
CDR3 DNA: TGCGCCAGCAGCCAAGATAAGGGGTTGGCCACTGAAGCTTTCTTT

J gene: TRBJ2-7
CDR3 length: 16
clone size: once
V gene: TRBV14
D gene: NA
CDR3 protein: CASSQESGLGFYEQYF
CDR3 DNA: TGTGCCAGCAGCCAAGAGAGTGGCTTGGGTTTCTACGAGCAGTACTTC

J gene: TRBJ2-7
CDR3 length: 13
clone size: few
V gene: TRBV7-9
D gene: NA
CDR3 protein: CASSSTVSYEQYF
CDR3 DNA: TGTGCCAGCAGTTCCACCGTCTCCTACGAGCAGTACTTC

J gene: TRBJ2-2
CDR3 length: 15
clone size: NA
V gene: TRBV18
D gene: NA
CDR3 protein: CASSPRLPNTGELFF
CDR3 DNA: TGTGCCAGCTCACCACGGCTCCCGAACACCGGGGAGCTGTTTTTT

J gene: TRBJ2-1
CDR3 length: 15
clone size: NA
V gene: TRBV7-2
D gene: TRBD2
CDR3 protein: CASSLLAGVPDEQFF
CDR3 DNA: TGTGCCAGCAGCTTACTTGCGGGAGTACCGGATGAGCAGTTCTTC

J gene: TRBJ1-6
CDR3 length: 17
clone size: NA
V gene: TRBV5-1
D gene: TRBD1
CDR3 protein: CASSRDSPSSYNSPLHF
CDR3 DNA: TGCGCCAGCAGCCGGGACAGTCCTAGCTCCTATAATTCACCCCTCCACTTT

J gene: TRBJ2-7
CDR3 length: 14
clone size: NA
V gene: TRBV4-2
D gene: NA
CDR3 protein: CASSQDESGYEQYF
CDR3 DNA: TGTGCCAGCAGCCAAGACGAATCTGGGTACGAGCAGTACTTC

J gene: TRBJ1-1
CDR3 length: 11
clone size: NA
V gene: TRBV4-1
D gene: NA
CDR3 protein: CASSQQDRAFF
CDR3 DNA: TGCGCCAGCAGCCAACAGGACAGAGCTTTCTTT

J gene: TRBJ1-4
CDR3 length: 17
clone size: NA
V gene: TRBV11-2
D gene: NA
CDR3 protein: CASSSHPPGALNEKLFF
CDR3 DNA: TGTGCCAGCAGCTCCCATCCTCCGGGGGCCCTTAATGAAAAACTGTTTTTT

J gene: TRBJ2-1
CDR3 length: 13
clone size: NA
V gene: TRBV5-6
D gene: NA
CDR3 protein: CASSWTKSFGQFF
CDR3 DNA: TGTGCCAGCAGCTGGACTAAAAGTTTCGGTCAGTTCTTC

J gene: TRBJ1-1
CDR3 length: 14
clone size: once
V gene: TRBV6-1
D gene: NA
CDR3 protein: CAMQLEWGNTEAFF
CDR3 DNA: TGTGCCATGCAACTAGAGTGGGGAAACACTGAAGCTTTCTTT

J gene: TRBJ2-2
CDR3 length: 15
clone size: once
V gene: TRBV11-3
D gene: NA
CDR3 protein: CASSPMTGSTGELFF
CDR3 DNA: TGTGCCAGCAGCCCCATGACGGGCAGCACCGGGGAGCTGTTTTTT

J gene: TRBJ1-6
CDR3 length: 17
clone size: once
V gene: TRBV7-6
D gene: TRBD1
CDR3 protein: CASSLGQGVTYNSPLHF
CDR3 DNA: TGTGCCAGCAGCTTAGGGCAGGGGGTCACCTATAATTCACCCCTCCACTTT

J gene: TRBJ2-2
CDR3 length: 13
clone size: NA
V gene: TRBV19
D gene: TRBD2
CDR3 protein: CASKGGVGGELFF
CDR3 DNA: TGTGCCAGCAAGGGAGGGGTTGGCGGGGAGCTGTTTTTT